The 5 T cell receptor beta chains listed next were all sequenced from one sample in a study of cytomegalovirus exposure and HLA in healthy donors. With 60 Vbeta and 13 Jbeta primers, the PCR was carried out. Clones were sequenced by immunoSEQ multiplex PCR, and TCRdb holds only the in-frame ones, with some missing. The data contain under 200,000 clones, around 88% of them singletons. The sample comprised PBMCs. The receptors were sampled from a woman in her 30s in good health and CMV-seronegative.

The CDR3 reads CASSETSGNYNEQFF. The CDR3 DNA sequence: TGTGCCAGCAGTGAGACTAGCGGAAACTACAATGAGCAGTTCTTC. V and J are TRBV28 and TRBJ2-1, with 9 bases aligning to TRBD2. The CDR3 has 15 amino acids. The germline CDR1 and CDR2 sequences are MDHEN and SYDVKM. Losses at the gene ends were 5 bases for V and 3 bases for J; bases not matched to a gene: 5. Full variable domain (remainder filled in from reference TRBV28 and TRBJ2-1): DVKVTQSSRYLVKRTGEKVFLECVQDMDHENMFWYRQDPGLGLRLIYFSYDVKMKEKGDIPEGYSVSREKKERFSLILESASTNQTSMYLCASSETSGNYNEQFFGPGTRLTVL.

The gene calls are TRBV6-5 and TRBJ1-1; D may be TRBD1 (5 bases). Germline CDR1 and CDR2: MNHEY and SVGAGI. V was pared by 2 bases and J by 5 bases, with 9 bases between. The CDR3 length is 13 residues. The chain's CDR3 is CASSYGGGTEAFF. The CDR3 DNA sequence: TGTGCCAGCAGTTACGGGGGAGGGACTGAAGCTTTCTTT.

The rearrangement links TRBV7-2 to TRBJ2-2; maybe TRBD2 (6 bases). The germline V gene encodes CDR1 SGHTA and CDR2 FQGNSA. The CDR3 is made up of 15 amino acids. The germline V and J ends were trimmed by 3 bases and 5 bases, with 13 bases remaining between them. The CDR3 protein is CASSFEGLATGELFF. In DNA, the CDR3 is TGTGCCAGCAGCTTCGAGGGACTGGCTACCGGGGAGCTGTTTTTT.

This clone has a handful of counts. This chain uses TRBV5-6 with TRBJ1-1; D possibly corresponds to TRBD1 (5 bases). Per the germline V gene, CDR1 is SGHDT and CDR2 is YYEEEE. This CDR3 comprises 13 residues. Trimming took off 0 bases at V and 7 bases at J, with 10 bases between the two ends. The CDR3 loop reads CASSLAPGDEAFF. CDR3 bases: TGTGCCAGCAGCTTGGCCCCGGGGGATGAAGCTTTCTTT.

The count of this clone is one. The J gene is TRBJ1-6, the V gene TRBV7-9; TRBD1 is a possible D gene (6 bases). CDR1 SEHNR and CDR2 FQNEAQ come from the germline V gene (reference sequence). The CDR3 is made up of 14 amino acids. With 5 bases removed from V and 8 bases from J, the gap between germline ends came to 13 bases. The CDR3 loop is CASSPTGRHSPLHF. In nucleotides, the CDR3 is TGTGCCAGCAGCCCCACAGGGCGGCATTCACCCCTCCACTTT.